This T cell receptor (beta chain) was observed in a study of blood T cell repertoires in COVID-19. TCRdb keeps only in-frame clones here, not all; method: immunoSEQ multiplex PCR. This sample has more than 90,000 clones, with 80% to 90% found just once. Trimming shortened V by 1 base and J by 7 bases, and 8 bases separated the two germline ends. This CDR3 has 14 residues. CDR1 SNHLY and CDR2 FYNNEI come from the germline V gene. The source material was peripheral blood. This sequence was found in a woman in her 30s with acute or convalescent COVID-19. V gene TRBV2 combines with J gene TRBJ1-6; D is uncertain. This CDR3 reads CASSEGRKNSPLHF. As DNA, the CDR3 is TGTGCCAGCAGTGAAGGGCGGAAGAATTCACCCCTCCACTTT.